Listed below are T cell receptor beta chains from one sample, sequenced in a study of CD4+ T cells in melanoma. Some clones are missing from TCRdb's copy, which holds only in-frame ones; the method was immunoSEQ multiplex PCR. The sample records fewer than 20,000 clones, roughly four fifths being singletons. The specimen sequenced was cells from a culture (not recorded whether cultured in vitro). These receptors were collected from a human donor with melanoma. Both conserved end residues are trimmed from each CDR3. The listing skips clone size in some rows; elsewhere it reads once, few, many or a size class.

v_gene: TRBV7-9
abundance: NA
CDR3aa: ASSLSSGGGEQY

v_gene: TRBV6-5
abundance: once
CDR3aa: ASRQGGYNEQF

v_gene: TRBV6-1
abundance: NA
CDR3aa: ASSASTNSNQPQH

v_gene: TRBV29-1
abundance: NA
CDR3aa: SATGDTDTQY

v_gene: TRBV2
abundance: NA
CDR3aa: ASSAWLGTEAF

v_gene: TRBV5-1
abundance: medium-sized
CDR3aa: ASSLEGANTEAF

v_gene: TRBV18
abundance: NA
CDR3aa: ASSSEGRGLF

v_gene: TRBV11-3
abundance: few
CDR3aa: ASGTGDEQY

v_gene: TRBV6-5
abundance: NA
CDR3aa: ASSPLTLYGYT

v_gene: TRBV14
abundance: NA
CDR3aa: ASSGPTVMNTEAF

v_gene: TRBV7-6
abundance: NA
CDR3aa: ASSAQGAPGNTIY

v_gene: TRBV27
abundance: NA
CDR3aa: ASTGAGLAKNIQY

v_gene: TRBV27
abundance: NA
CDR3aa: ASSSQGISNQPQH

v_gene: TRBV6-5
abundance: NA
CDR3aa: ASSSRVDNQPQH

v_gene: TRBV5-1
abundance: NA
CDR3aa: ASSFTRTPDTQY

v_gene: TRBV6-6
abundance: NA
CDR3aa: ASSRDGGIY

v_gene: TRBV2
abundance: once
CDR3aa: ASRRMGGTLAKNIQY

v_gene: TRBV7-9
abundance: NA
CDR3aa: ASNLALGGLEFDEQF

v_gene: TRBV18
abundance: once
CDR3aa: ASSPLETYSGNTIY

v_gene: TRBV5-1
abundance: NA
CDR3aa: ASSPTNRENTEAF

v_gene: TRBV7-2
abundance: NA
CDR3aa: ASSLDVGGTNTEAF

v_gene: TRBV12-5
abundance: NA
CDR3aa: ASGLVPGGRGTGELF

v_gene: TRBV2
abundance: NA
CDR3aa: ASLSGGRYEQY

v_gene: TRBV11-2
abundance: NA
CDR3aa: ASSSTQGSVIPGELF

v_gene: TRBV5-1
abundance: NA
CDR3aa: ASNGDSDQETQY

v_gene: TRBV5-5
abundance: once
CDR3aa: ASSPRTVIDEQF

v_gene: TRBV18
abundance: few
CDR3aa: ASSPQGANYGYT

v_gene: TRBV6-1
abundance: NA
CDR3aa: ASSEEGWNTEAF

v_gene: TRBV18
abundance: NA
CDR3aa: ASSQLDGTYGYT

v_gene: TRBV6-1
abundance: NA
CDR3aa: ASSGRQASNYGYT

v_gene: TRBV6-1
abundance: NA
CDR3aa: ASRTGIRTDTQY

v_gene: TRBV6-6
abundance: NA
CDR3aa: ASSKDRSSTDTQY

v_gene: TRBV30
abundance: NA
CDR3aa: AWSSTPNIQY

v_gene: TRBV9
abundance: NA
CDR3aa: ASSVGTSGGFDEQF

v_gene: TRBV9
abundance: NA
CDR3aa: ASSVGSGGAKTQY

v_gene: TRBV5-1
abundance: NA
CDR3aa: ASSNGAGESPLH

v_gene: TRBV6-5
abundance: NA
CDR3aa: ASSYGPVATEAF

v_gene: TRBV2
abundance: NA
CDR3aa: ASRSLEGGKQF

v_gene: TRBV4-1
abundance: NA
CDR3aa: ASSLEGRNTEAF

v_gene: TRBV10-1
abundance: NA
CDR3aa: ASRSGLNTEAF

v_gene: TRBV5-6
abundance: NA
CDR3aa: ASSAAGTSNTDTQY

v_gene: TRBV27
abundance: NA
CDR3aa: ASTFRSGGNEQF

v_gene: TRBV7-2
abundance: few
CDR3aa: ASSSSSAGGYNEQF

v_gene: TRBV5-1
abundance: NA
CDR3aa: ASSSRDGYNSPLH

v_gene: TRBV5-1
abundance: NA
CDR3aa: ASRPDGGRYGYT

v_gene: TRBV9
abundance: NA
CDR3aa: ASSDARSTDTQY